The 11 T cell receptor beta chains below come from one sample, sequenced in a study of cytomegalovirus exposure and HLA in healthy donors. The study ran its PCR with 60 Vbeta and 13 Jbeta primers. Generated by immunoSEQ multiplex PCR, the TCRdb table keeps only in-frame clones and is missing some. The profile shows approximately 190,000 clones, 65% to 85% of them singletons. Sequencing was carried out using PBMCs. The receptors derive from a man in his forties or fifties in good health and CMV-seronegative.

V usage is TRBV19 and J usage is TRBJ2-5, with 9 bases matching TRBD1. Near its end, the DNA agrees better with TRBJ2-7, so the J call may be wrong. The CDR3 is 14 amino acids. Germline-derived CDR1 and CDR2 are LNHDA and SQIVND (reference sequence). CDR3 in amino acids: CASSIRDRAYEQYF. The DNA for the CDR3 is TGTGCCAGTAGTATCCGGGACAGGGCTTACGAGCAGTACTTC.

The chain uses TRBV10-3 and TRBJ1-1; D possibly corresponds to TRBD1 (6 bases). There are 13 residues in the CDR3. Trimming pared 6 bases from V and 0 bases from J, leaving 8 bases between. CDR1 is ENHRY, CDR2 SYGVKD, per germline. The CDR3 DNA sequence: TGTGCCATCAGGCAGGGGTTGAACACTGAAGCTTTCTTT. Translated: CAIRQGLNTEAFF.

J is TRBJ2-7 and V is TRBV2; D is unresolved. This CDR3 comprises 17 residues. V gave up 7 bases and J gave up 7 bases, with 29 bases separating them. Germline V gives CDR1 SNHLY, CDR2 FYNNEI. CDR3 protein: CASTRSPLTSQANEQYF. The CDR3 bases are TGTGCCAGCACCCGATCTCCCCTGACAAGTCAGGCGAATGAGCAGTACTTC. Complete variable domain (other parts from reference TRBV2 and TRBJ2-7): EPEVTQTPSHQVTQMGQEVILRCVPISNHLYFYWYRQILGQKVEFLVSFYNNEISEKSEIFDDQFSVERPDGSNFTLKIRSTKLEDSAMYFCASTRSPLTSQANEQYFGPGTRLTVT.

The rearrangement joins TRBV28 to TRBJ1-6; TRBD1 matches 7 bases. The V and J ends lost 6 bases and 5 bases, in that order; junction bases with no gene match: 4. CDR1 MDHEN and CDR2 SYDVKM come from the germline V gene. This CDR3 is built from 14 residues. The CDR3 spells CASRPGQHNSPLHF. CDR3 sequence (DNA): TGTGCCAGCAGACCGGGACAGCATAATTCACCCCTCCACTTT.

The chain carries TRBV4-3 and TRBJ2-7, with D perhaps TRBD1 (5 bases). Per the germline V gene, CDR1 is LGHNA and CDR2 is YSLEER. The V end was cut by 6 bases, the J end by 1 base, with 10 bases between. The CDR3 is 13 amino acids. The CDR3, as DNA: TGCGCCAGCAGTACAGGACGGTCCTACGAGCAGTACTTC. It codes for CASSTGRSYEQYF.

This clone was seen only once. In DNA form, the CDR3 reads TGCGCCAGCAGAGGGACAACCTTAGAACGCAATGAAAAACTGTTTTTT. Its protein is CASRGTTLERNEKLFF. The chain uses TRBV5-1 and TRBJ1-4; possible D gene TRBD1, 6 bases. The CDR3 is 16 amino acids. CDR1 is SGHRS, CDR2 YFSETQ, per germline. V shed 5 bases and J shed 5 bases, with 19 bases lying between them. The full variable domain, in which reference TRBV5-1 and TRBJ1-4 provide the parts outside the CDR3, is KAGVTQTPRYLIKTRGQQVTLSCSPISGHRSVSWYQQTPGQGLQFLFEYFSETQRNKGNFPGRFSGRQFSNSRSEMNVSTLELGDSALYLCASRGTTLERNEKLFFGSGTQLSVL.

This chain connects TRBV9 to TRBJ2-5; 11 bases are a match to TRBD2. V was pared by 4 bases and J by 4 bases, with 9 bases of the junction left unmatched. Per the germline V gene, CDR1 is SGDLS and CDR2 is YYNGEE. This CDR3 has 16 amino acids. CDR3 coding DNA: TGTGCCAGCAGCACCCTCTTAGCGGGGGGGCCAGAGACCCAGTACTTC. This codes for CASSTLLAGGPETQYF.

This rearrangement joins TRBV10-3 to TRBJ2-5; 8 positions match TRBD2. After removal of 6 bases from V and 5 bases from J, the junction contained 5 bases not matched to a gene. Germline lookup yields CDR1 ENHRY and CDR2 SYGVKD. CDR3 length equals 13 residues. The CDR3 is CAISLAGQETQYF. DNA for the CDR3: TGTGCCATCAGCCTAGCGGGCCAGGAGACCCAGTACTTC.

This clone was counted a single time. The chain recombines TRBV5-6 with TRBJ1-2, with D maybe TRBD1 (5 bases). The CDR3 has 14 residues. V gave up 4 bases and J gave up 6 bases, with 16 bases separating them. The germline V gene has CDR1 SGHDT and CDR2 YYEEEE. CDR3 sequence reads: CASSTTGGVDGYTF. The CDR3 region has the DNA TGTGCCAGCAGCACCACGGGGGGGGTAGATGGCTACACCTTC.

The chain has TRBV29-1 and TRBJ2-7; 8 positions agree with TRBD1. Germline V gene data show CDR1 as SQVTM and CDR2 as ANQGSEA. With V trimmed by 7 bases and J by 2 bases, 4 bases remained unmatched. This CDR3 comprises 12 residues. CDR3 residues: CSGGQVAYEQYF. CDR3 DNA: TGCAGCGGGGGACAGGTAGCCTACGAGCAGTACTTC.

The chain links TRBV4-3 to TRBJ2-5; D may be TRBD1 (6 bases). The V end was cut by 0 bases, the J end by 4 bases, with 12 bases between. CDR1 and CDR2 (germline): LGHNA, YSLEER. The CDR3 extends over 15 amino acids. CDR3 loop: CASSQENRESETQYF. The CDR3 DNA reads TGCGCCAGCAGCCAAGAAAACAGGGAATCAGAGACCCAGTACTTC.